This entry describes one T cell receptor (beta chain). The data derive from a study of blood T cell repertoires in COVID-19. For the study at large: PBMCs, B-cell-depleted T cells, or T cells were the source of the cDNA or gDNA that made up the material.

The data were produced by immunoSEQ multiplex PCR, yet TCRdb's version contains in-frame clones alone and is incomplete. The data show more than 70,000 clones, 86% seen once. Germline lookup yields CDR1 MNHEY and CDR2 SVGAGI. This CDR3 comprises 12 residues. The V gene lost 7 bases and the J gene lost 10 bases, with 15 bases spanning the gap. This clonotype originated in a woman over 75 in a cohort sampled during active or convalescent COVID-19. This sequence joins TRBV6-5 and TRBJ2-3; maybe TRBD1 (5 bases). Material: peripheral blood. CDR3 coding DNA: TGTGCCAGCATGGGTGGGGCGGACCCGCAGTATTTT. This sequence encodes CASMGGADPQYF.